These 6 T cell receptor beta chains were sequenced from one sample in a study of shared T cell receptors in the human thymus. Only in-frame clones appear in the TCRdb table, and some are missing; sequencing was by immunoSEQ multiplex PCR. The sample carries roughly 560,000 clones, around 78% recorded once. These data were likewise used in another study, on human thymus T cells.

The sequencing input was thymocytes. The receptors were gathered from a boy younger than two with a congenital heart defect.

V gene TRBV30 combines with J gene TRBJ1-2, with 8 positions matching TRBD1. In germline, CDR1 is GTSNPN, CDR2 SVGIG (reference sequence). This CDR3 region has 16 residues. Trimming took 0 bases from V and 6 from J; bases not matched to a gene: 12. This CDR3 reads CAWSVVHRQGADGYTF. The CDR3 DNA reads TGTGCCTGGAGTGTAGTTCATAGGCAGGGGGCGGATGGCTACACCTTC.

The chain has TRBV27 and TRBJ2-7; TRBD2 might be the D (5 bases). The CDR3 totals 13 residues. Germline V gene lookup returns CDR1 MNHEY and CDR2 SMNVEV (reference sequence). Trimming stripped 8 bases from V and 0 bases from J, with 11 bases between. The CDR3 DNA follows: TGTGCCAGCGGGGAGTGGAGCTCCTACGAGCAGTACTTC. It codes for CASGEWSSYEQYF.

The V and J genes are TRBV4-1 and TRBJ2-7; 13 bases map to TRBD2. This CDR3 comprises 14 residues. Per germline, CDR1 MGHRA and CDR2 YSYEKL. With 4 bases clipped from V and 4 bases from J, the junction kept 1 base outside the gene matches. The CDR3: CASSPTSGRYEQYF. The CDR3 DNA reads TGCGCCAGCAGCCCGACTAGCGGGAGGTACGAGCAGTACTTC.

This chain links TRBV29-1 with TRBJ2-7; 8 bases agree with TRBD1. The length of the CDR3 is 12 residues. V was pared by 7 bases and J by 4 bases, with 6 bases of the junction left unmatched. Germline V gives CDR1 SQVTM, CDR2 ANQGSEA. CDR3 nucleotides: TGCAGCGCCTGGGACAGGACGTACGAGCAGTACTTC. This gives the protein CSAWDRTYEQYF.

The V call is TRBV4-1, the J call TRBJ2-5; 12 nucleotides match TRBD2. Germline V gives CDR1 MGHRA, CDR2 YSYEKL. There are 17 residues in the CDR3. Trimming took 3 bases from V and 3 from J; bases not matched to a gene: 8. The CDR3 reads CASSHGGLAGFKETQYF. CDR3 bases: TGCGCCAGCAGCCACGGGGGACTAGCGGGCTTTAAAGAGACCCAGTACTTC.

This chain uses TRBV25-1 with TRBJ2-1; 8 bases align to TRBD2. Germline CDR1 is MGHDK and CDR2 is SYGVNS. The CDR3 length is 17 residues. V was pared by 4 bases and J by 9 bases, with 17 bases of the junction left unmatched. CDR3 DNA sequence: TGTGCCAGCAGTGGATTCCCCAGTGAGCGGGGGAGGGGTGAGCAGTTCTTC. Protein product: CASSGFPSERGRGEQFF.